The sequence of this T cell receptor beta chain was determined in a study of prognosis after radiotherapy for stage I lung cancer. Study-wide context: About 5 patients had oligometastatic NSCLC after their primary tumor was surgically resected, and 15 or so patients had newly diagnosed primary stage I lung tumors.

The CDR3 runs 13 residues. Germline assignment: CDR1 LGHNT and CDR2 FRNRAP. Deletions cut 6 bases from V and 7 bases from J, with 13 bases between. This clonotype was seen many times. Starting from genomic DNA, TCR beta CDR3 was amplified through two-round multiplex PCR. The use of primers specific to each TRBV and TRBJ gene characterized first-round PCR. MiXCR, applied by TCRdb to the multiplex PCR reads, yields one record per CDR3 protein. The sample holds roughly 16,000 distinct CDR3 sequences; around 30% are singletons and the top ten take approximately 23%. Here the sequenced sample was PBMCs, taken before or after stereotactic body radiation therapy (not recorded which). The genes are TRBV12-5 and TRBJ1-5, with D hard to call. This clonotype was sampled from a donor of 50 years or more with non-small cell lung cancer. The CDR3 loop reads CASGRGVGQPQHF. CDR3 sequence (DNA): TGTGCTAGTGGCCGCGGGGTCGGGCAGCCCCAGCATTTT.